The 26 T cell receptor beta chains below come from one sample, sequenced in a study of technical replicates of blood from a few donors. This table comes from immunoSEQ multiplex PCR, and its TCRdb copy is limited to in-frame clones, with some not included. The sample shows 99,000 or so clones, roughly 96% of them seen only once. The sample consisted of T cells isolated from PBMCs. These TCRs come from a human donor in good health.

The chain uses TRBV27 and TRBJ1-5; possible D gene TRBD1, 5 bases. This CDR3 comprises 15 residues. V shed 2 bases and J shed 1 base, with 9 bases lying between them. CDR1 and CDR2 from the germline V gene are MNHEY and SMNVEV (reference sequence). As DNA, the CDR3 is TGTGCCAGCAGTTTAAGTCCAGGGAGCAATCAGCCCCAGCATTTT. Translation: CASSLSPGSNQPQHF.

The chain is built from TRBV19 and TRBJ1-1, with a weak D call TRBD1 (5 bases). This CDR3 has 19 residues. Germline loops: CDR1 LNHDA, CDR2 SQIVND (reference sequence). The germline V and J ends were trimmed by 5 bases and 3 bases, with 28 bases remaining between them. DNA of the CDR3: TGTGCCAGTAGTGGCAACCGGGGCCGGAGGGGTGGGCCGTACACTGAAGCTTTCTTT. This encodes CASSGNRGRRGGPYTEAFF.

The gene calls are TRBV6-4 and TRBJ1-3; 7 positions match TRBD1. Germline V lookup: CDR1 MRHNA, CDR2 SNTAGT. Trimming removed 7 bases from V and 5 bases from J; junction bases left unmatched: 11. This CDR3 is 15 amino acids long. The CDR3 protein is CASTYGTAPRNTIYF. The DNA of the CDR3 is TGTGCCAGCACCTACGGGACAGCCCCCCGAAACACCATATATTTT.

This clone appeared a few times. The J gene is TRBJ2-5, the V gene TRBV9, with D maybe TRBD2 (6 bases). Germline V lookup: CDR1 SGDLS, CDR2 YYNGEE. This CDR3 spans 12 amino acids. V was cut by 4 bases and J by 9 bases, with 13 bases left in between. The CDR3: CASSPGGLAQYF. The DNA for the CDR3 is TGTGCCAGCAGCCCTGGGGGACTGGCCCAGTACTTC.

This chain connects TRBV30 to TRBJ2-2; TRBD2 aligns across 7 bases. Germline V CDR1 and CDR2: GTSNPN, SVGIG (reference sequence). The CDR3 has 15 residues. J gave up 5 bases and V 3 bases, and 9 bases lay outside the gene matches. As DNA, the CDR3 is TGTGCCTGGAGCCTTCTGGGGAGGGTTACCGGGGAGCTGTTTTTT. Protein sequence: CAWSLLGRVTGELFF.

The J gene is TRBJ2-1, the V gene TRBV2, with 12 bases aligning to TRBD1. The trim removed 5 bases at V and 10 bases at J, leaving 9 bases unmatched. This CDR3 has 15 amino acids. Per the germline V gene, CDR1 is SNHLY and CDR2 is FYNNEI. DNA for the CDR3: TGTGCCAGCAGTAGCCGGGACAGGGGGCTGGGAGAGCAGTTCTTC. Translating it yields CASSSRDRGLGEQFF. Full variable domain (rest looked up from reference TRBV2 and TRBJ2-1): EPEVTQTPSHQVTQMGQEVILRCVPISNHLYFYWYRQILGQKVEFLVSFYNNEISEKSEIFDDQFSVERPDGSNFTLKIRSTKLEDSAMYFCASSSRDRGLGEQFFGPGTRLTVL.

V gene TRBV2 combines with J gene TRBJ2-4; D is possibly TRBD1 (6 bases). The CDR3 extends over 12 amino acids. Germline values: CDR1 SNHLY, CDR2 FYNNEI. Trimming left V 3 bases short and J 10 bases short, with 10 bases between. CDR3 nucleotides: TGTGCCAGCAGTGACCAAGGACAGATTCAGTACTTC. Translating it yields CASSDQGQIQYF.

This clone was detected once. J is TRBJ1-1 and V is TRBV5-1; the match to TRBD1 covers 11 bases. J gave up 4 bases and V 3 bases, and 11 bases lay outside the gene matches. This CDR3 region has 17 residues. Germline lookup yields CDR1 SGHRS and CDR2 YFSETQ. The DNA of the CDR3 is TGCGCCAGCAGCTCACCGGGACAGGGGGACCGTGGCACTGAAGCTTTCTTT. As protein: CASSSPGQGDRGTEAFF.

The chain recombines TRBV18 with TRBJ1-1; TRBD1 agrees at 9 bases. Looked up from germline, CDR1 is KGHSH and CDR2 is LQKENI. J was trimmed by 0 bases and V by 3 bases; bases with no gene match: 2. This CDR3 is 15 amino acids long. CDR3 amino acids: CASSPRQGVNTEAFF. CDR3 sequence (DNA): TGTGCCAGCTCACCCCGACAGGGGGTGAACACTGAAGCTTTCTTT.

The rearrangement joins TRBV27 to TRBJ2-6; 11 bases agree with TRBD1. Looked up from germline, CDR1 is MNHEY and CDR2 is SMNVEV (reference sequence). This CDR3 contains 17 residues. Unmatched junction bases numbered 8, after V lost 9 bases and J lost 1 base. The CDR3, as DNA: TGTGCCAGTCGAACGGGGACAGGGGGATCTGGGGCCAACGTCCTGACTTTC. Protein product: CASRTGTGGSGANVLTF.

The V gene is TRBV27, the J gene TRBJ2-5, with TRBD1 as a possible D gene (6 bases). V lost 6 bases and J 1 base, leaving 12 bases between the germline ends. Germline lookup yields CDR1 MNHEY and CDR2 SMNVEV (reference sequence). This CDR3 contains 14 residues. Here the CDR3 DNA reads TGTGCCAGCAGGAGGCGACAGGTCCAAGAGACCCAGTACTTC. Protein product: CASRRRQVQETQYF.

V and J are TRBV19 and TRBJ1-1, with 8 bases matching TRBD1. The ends lost 4 bases at V and 1 base at J; junction bases unmatched: 2. This CDR3 is built from 14 residues. Germline V gene data show CDR1 as LNHDA and CDR2 as SQIVND (reference sequence). The CDR3 spells CASSRTGSNTEAFF. CDR3 in DNA: TGTGCCAGTAGTAGGACAGGGTCGAACACTGAAGCTTTCTTT.

The chain carries TRBV6-5 and TRBJ2-1, with D unresolved. Looked up from germline, CDR1 is MNHEY and CDR2 is SVGAGI. Trimming removed 6 bases from V and 2 bases from J, with 8 bases in between. The CDR3 runs 13 residues. CDR3 amino acids: CASRKSTYNEQFF. The CDR3 DNA reads as TGTGCCAGCAGAAAGAGTACCTACAATGAGCAGTTCTTC.

The V call is TRBV6-6, the J call TRBJ2-5, with D possibly matching TRBD1 (6 bases). V was cut by 2 bases and J by 9 bases, with 22 bases left in between. CDR3 length: 16 residues. Germline values: CDR1 MNHNY, CDR2 SVGAGI (reference sequence). This CDR3 reads CASSYIGTNARFSQYF. CDR3 sequence (DNA): TGTGCCAGCAGTTACATTGGGACAAACGCAAGATTTTCCCAGTACTTC.

This chain uses TRBV28 with TRBJ2-5; D may be TRBD2 (6 bases). Trimming removed 5 bases at V and 4 bases at J, with 17 bases between. The germline V gene encodes CDR1 MDHEN and CDR2 SYDVKM. The CDR3 has 15 residues. CDR3 sequence reads: CASSHPTRRGETQYF. For the CDR3, the DNA is TGTGCCAGCAGTCACCCGACTAGGAGGGGAGAGACCCAGTACTTC.

The V gene is TRBV4-1, the J gene TRBJ2-2; weak D call: TRBD2 (7 bases). V was pared by 0 bases and J by 5 bases, with 16 bases between. CDR1 is MGHRA and CDR2 is YSYEKL in the germline V gene. The CDR3 length is 17 residues. The CDR3: CASSQDLGGAVTGELFF. CDR3 coding DNA: TGCGCCAGCAGCCAAGACCTAGGGGGGGCAGTTACCGGGGAGCTGTTTTTT.

This clone was counted a single time. V and J are TRBV9 and TRBJ2-7; TRBD1 matches 10 bases. CDR1 SGDLS and CDR2 YYNGEE come from the germline V gene. CDR3 size: 15 residues. Losses at the gene ends were 1 base for V and 2 bases for J; bases not matched to a gene: 3. The CDR3 spells CASSVSGTGAYEQYF. The CDR3 nucleotides are TGTGCCAGCAGCGTAAGTGGGACAGGGGCCTACGAGCAGTACTTC.

This clone was seen only once. The rearrangement joins TRBV2 to TRBJ2-5; TRBD2 aligns across 8 bases. V was clipped by 6 bases and J by 9 bases; unmatched bases: 12. The CDR3 is 14 amino acids. The germline CDR1 and CDR2 sequences are SNHLY and FYNNEI. For the CDR3, the DNA is TGTGCCAGCAGCCCACGGTTCTCGGGGGGGGCCCAGTACTTC. It yields the protein CASSPRFSGGAQYF.

CDR3: CASSVDSSQPQHF. The DNA of the CDR3 is TGTGCCAGCAGCGTAGACTCGAGTCAGCCCCAGCATTTT. The chain couples TRBV9 to TRBJ1-5; D gene ambiguous. This CDR3 spans 13 amino acids. Germline values: CDR1 SGDLS, CDR2 YYNGEE. V dropped 0 bases and J dropped 6 bases, with 7 bases sitting between them.

With regard to this clone: Other DNA sequences in the same sample also yield this CDR3. The rearrangement uses TRBV9 and TRBJ1-1; D is undetermined. This CDR3 spans 13 amino acids. CDR1 is SGDLS and CDR2 is YYNGEE in the germline V gene. Trimming removed 0 bases from V and 1 base from J, with 4 bases in between. The CDR3 loop reads CASSVAKNTEAFF. Here the CDR3 DNA reads TGTGCCAGCAGCGTAGCCAAGAACACTGAAGCTTTCTTT.

V usage is TRBV18 and J usage is TRBJ2-5, with D possibly TRBD1 on 6 matching bases. V was shortened by 3 bases and J by 4 bases, with 21 bases between the two germline ends. The CDR3 is 17 residues long. Looked up from germline, CDR1 is KGHSH and CDR2 is LQKENI. This CDR3 reads CASSPWGPPHGLETQYF. CDR3 sequence (DNA): TGTGCCAGCTCACCCTGGGGGCCTCCCCATGGGTTAGAGACCCAGTACTTC.

The V gene is TRBV11-3, the J gene TRBJ2-7; D gene unclear. The CDR3 spans 14 residues. Trimming stripped 3 bases from V and 6 bases from J, with 15 bases between. Germline loops: CDR1 SGHNT, CDR2 YENEEA. The CDR3 loop reads CASSLHLGVGEQYF. CDR3 in DNA: TGTGCCAGCAGCTTGCATCTAGGAGTTGGCGAGCAGTACTTC.

The rearrangement joins TRBV10-3 to TRBJ2-3, with D tentatively TRBD2 (5 bases). CDR3 length: 15 amino acids. The germline V and J ends were trimmed by 3 bases and 3 bases, with 13 bases remaining between them. Germline V CDR1 and CDR2: ENHRY, SYGVKD. The CDR3 protein is CAISDLPPGTDTQYF. In DNA form, the CDR3 reads TGTGCCATCAGTGATCTACCCCCGGGAACAGATACGCAGTATTTT.

This clone was counted once. The V and J genes are TRBV19 and TRBJ2-3; D is unclear. Trimming shortened V by 5 bases and J by 3 bases, and 12 bases separated the two germline ends. The germline CDR1 and CDR2 sequences are LNHDA and SQIVND (reference sequence). CDR3 length: 14 residues. In DNA, the CDR3 is TGTGCCAGTAGTGAGGTCGGGTTGACAGATACGCAGTATTTT. Amino acids: CASSEVGLTDTQYF.

The J gene is TRBJ2-2, the V gene TRBV19, with 9 bases lining up with TRBD1. V shed 2 bases and J 6 bases; nucleotides not matched to a gene: 7. This CDR3 contains 16 residues. Germline V gene sequence: CDR1 LNHDA, CDR2 SQIVND (reference sequence). CDR3 in amino acids: CASSITQGALAGELFF. For the CDR3, the DNA is TGTGCCAGTAGTATAACACAGGGGGCGCTCGCCGGGGAGCTGTTTTTT.

This chain links TRBV14 with TRBJ2-7; 8 nucleotides align to TRBD2. The CDR3 has 16 amino acids. Germline loops: CDR1 SGHDN, CDR2 FVKESK. V shed 3 bases, J shed 6 bases, and the junction held 13 bases outside the gene matches. The CDR3 here is CASSHIVGGGMGEQYF. The CDR3 DNA follows: TGTGCCAGCAGCCATATCGTCGGGGGGGGAATGGGCGAGCAGTACTTC.